A selection of T cell receptor beta chains follows, all from one sample in a study of blood T cell repertoires in COVID-19. The method was immunoSEQ multiplex PCR; TCRdb's version includes in-frame clones alone and lacks a portion of them. The table shows 100,000 or so clones, with about four fifths occurring only once. Sample: peripheral blood. These receptors were taken from an elderly man with acute or convalescent COVID-19. Each CDR3 is given with its conserved first and last residue. A D gene is named only where the DNA matches it firmly. The size of a clone is reported for some rows only, either as once, few or many, or as a class for expanded clones.

size: NA
V: TRBV5-1
J: TRBJ2-1
D: TRBD2
DNA: TGCGCCAGCAGCTTGGAAATGGTCGGAGCGGGGAACTACAATGAGCAGTTCTTC
CDR3: CASSLEMVGAGNYNEQFF

size: NA
V: TRBV28
J: TRBJ2-1
D: TRBD2
DNA: TGTGCCAGCAGTTTTGAACTAGCGGGAGGCGATGAGCAGTTCTTC
CDR3: CASSFELAGGDEQFF

size: once
V: TRBV6-5
J: TRBJ2-7
D: TRBD2
DNA: TGTGCCAGCAGCGCAAGGACTAGCGGGACCGGCGAGCAGTACTTC
CDR3: CASSARTSGTGEQYF

size: NA
V: TRBV10-2
J: TRBJ1-4
D: NA
DNA: TGCGCCAGCAGTATAGGACAGTTGGCTAATGAAAAACTGTTTTTT
CDR3: CASSIGQLANEKLFF

size: NA
V: TRBV5-4
J: TRBJ1-3
D: NA
DNA: TGTGCCAGCAGCTTCGACAGCTCTGGAAACACCATATATTTT
CDR3: CASSFDSSGNTIYF

size: NA
V: TRBV18
J: TRBJ1-5
D: TRBD1
DNA: TGTGCCAGCTCACAAGGACAGGGTCGTCAGCCCCAGCATTTT
CDR3: CASSQGQGRQPQHF

size: NA
V: TRBV12-3/TRBV12-4
J: TRBJ1-1
D: NA
DNA: TGTGCCAGCAGTTTAACGGGGGGCGATGCAGCTTTCTTT
CDR3: CASSLTGGDAAFF

size: NA
V: TRBV12-3/TRBV12-4
J: TRBJ1-1
D: TRBD1
DNA: TGTGCCAGCAGTATGACAGGGGGCACTGAAGCTTTCTTT
CDR3: CASSMTGGTEAFF

size: once
V: TRBV28
J: TRBJ2-3
D: NA
DNA: TGTGCCAGCAGTTTTTCGACAGATACGCAGTATTTT
CDR3: CASSFSTDTQYF

size: NA
V: TRBV14
J: TRBJ2-3
D: NA
DNA: TGTGCCAGCAGCCAACAGGGGATTACGCAGTATTTT
CDR3: CASSQQGITQYF

size: NA
V: TRBV11-2
J: TRBJ1-6
D: NA
DNA: TGTGCCAGCAGCTTAATCCCTTCCTACGAACCAAATTCACCCCTCCACTTT
CDR3: CASSLIPSYEPNSPLHF

size: NA
V: TRBV6-5
J: TRBJ2-7
D: NA
DNA: TGTGCCAGCAAGACTAGAATTGACGAGCAGTACTTC
CDR3: CASKTRIDEQYF

size: NA
V: TRBV2
J: TRBJ1-4
D: NA
DNA: TGTGCCAGCAGTGTGACTGGGGGCGAGGAAAAACTGTTTTTT
CDR3: CASSVTGGEEKLFF

size: NA
V: TRBV7-3
J: TRBJ2-2
D: TRBD2
DNA: TGTGCCAGCAGCCTCGGCGGGAGGAACACCGGGGAGCTGTTTTTT
CDR3: CASSLGGRNTGELFF

size: few
V: TRBV28
J: TRBJ1-5
D: TRBD1
DNA: TGTGCCAGCAGTTTTAGGCAGGGGGATCAGCCCCAGCATTTT
CDR3: CASSFRQGDQPQHF

size: few
V: TRBV7-2
J: TRBJ1-4
D: TRBD1
DNA: TGTGCCAGCAGCCCCCCGGACAGGGCATTCGGGGAAAAACTGTTTTTT
CDR3: CASSPPDRAFGEKLFF